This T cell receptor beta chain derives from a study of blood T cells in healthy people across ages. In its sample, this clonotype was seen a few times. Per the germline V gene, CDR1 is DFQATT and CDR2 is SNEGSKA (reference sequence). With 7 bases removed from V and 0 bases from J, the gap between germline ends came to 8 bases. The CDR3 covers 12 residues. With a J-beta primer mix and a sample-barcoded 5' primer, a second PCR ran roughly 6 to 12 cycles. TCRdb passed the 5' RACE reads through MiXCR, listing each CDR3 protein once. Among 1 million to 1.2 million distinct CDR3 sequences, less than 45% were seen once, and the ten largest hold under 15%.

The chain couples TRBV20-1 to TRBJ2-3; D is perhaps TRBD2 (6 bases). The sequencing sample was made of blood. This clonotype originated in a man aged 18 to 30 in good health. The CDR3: CSVSGSTDTQYF. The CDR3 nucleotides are TGCAGTGTGAGCGGGAGCACAGATACGCAGTATTTT.